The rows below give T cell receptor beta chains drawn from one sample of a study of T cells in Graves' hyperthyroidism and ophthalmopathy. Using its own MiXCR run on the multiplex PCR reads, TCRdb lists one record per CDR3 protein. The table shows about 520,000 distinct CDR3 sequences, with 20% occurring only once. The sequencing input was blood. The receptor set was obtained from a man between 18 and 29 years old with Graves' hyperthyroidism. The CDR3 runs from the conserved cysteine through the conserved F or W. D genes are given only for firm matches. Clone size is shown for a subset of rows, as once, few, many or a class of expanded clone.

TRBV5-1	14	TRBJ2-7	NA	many	TGTGCCAGCAGCCTCGGACGGGGACCCTACGAGCAGTACTTC	CASSLGRGPYEQYF
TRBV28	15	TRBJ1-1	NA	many	TGTGCCAGCAGTTCGCCGGGACCAGAGCACGCTGAAGCTTTCTTT	CASSSPGPEHAEAFF
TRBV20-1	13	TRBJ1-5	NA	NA	TGCAGTGTGAGACAGCTAAGCAATCAGCCCCAGCATTTT	CSVRQLSNQPQHF
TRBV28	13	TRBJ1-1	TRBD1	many	TGTGCCAGCAACCACAGGAGACAGGGAGAAGCTTTCTTT	CASNHRRQGEAFF
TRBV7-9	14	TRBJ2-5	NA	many	TGTGCCAGCAGCCCCCCTTGGGGGAGGGAGACCCAGTACTTC	CASSPPWGRETQYF
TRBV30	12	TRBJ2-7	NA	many	TGTGCCTGCCAGAGAGGGGCCTACGAGCAGTACTTC	CACQRGAYEQYF
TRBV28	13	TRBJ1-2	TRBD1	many	TGTGCCAGCAATCCAACAGGGGGCTATGGCTACACCTTC	CASNPTGGYGYTF
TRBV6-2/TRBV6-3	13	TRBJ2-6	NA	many	TGTGCCAGCAGTAATCTCGGGGCCAACGTCCTGACTTTC	CASSNLGANVLTF
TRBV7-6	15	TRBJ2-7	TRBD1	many	TGTGCCAGCAGCCCTTGGACAGGGGAGCCCTACGAGCAGTACTTC	CASSPWTGEPYEQYF
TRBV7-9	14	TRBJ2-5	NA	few	TGTGCCAGCAGCTTAGGGCCGGCCGGATCGACCCAGTACTTC	CASSLGPAGSTQYF
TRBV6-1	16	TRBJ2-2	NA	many	TGTGCCAGCAGCCGGGGACATCCTTCGAACACCGGGGAGCTGTTTTTT	CASSRGHPSNTGELFF
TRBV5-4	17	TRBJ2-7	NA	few	TGTGCCAGCAGCTTAAGTTCCCGGATTGGCATCTCCTACGAGCAGTACTTC	CASSLSSRIGISYEQYF
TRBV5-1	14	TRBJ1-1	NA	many	TGCGCCAGCAGCTCATCACTCAGGAACACTGAAGCTTTCTTT	CASSSSLRNTEAFF
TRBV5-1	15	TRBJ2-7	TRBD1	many	TGCGCCAGCAGCTCCGGGACAGGGGGTTTATACGAGCAGTACTTC	CASSSGTGGLYEQYF
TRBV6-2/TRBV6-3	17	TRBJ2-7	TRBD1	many	TGTGCCAGCAGCCGGACTCTGCCAGACAGGGGACTCTACGAGCAGTACTTC	CASSRTLPDRGLYEQYF
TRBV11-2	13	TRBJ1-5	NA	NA	TGTGCCAGCAGCGAAGAATCCTCTCAGCCTCAGCATTTT	CASSEESSQPQHF
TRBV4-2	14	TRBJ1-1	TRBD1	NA	TGTGCCAGCAGCCAAGACGGGACAGCTGAAGAAGCTTTCTTT	CASSQDGTAEEAFF
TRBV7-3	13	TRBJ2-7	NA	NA	TGTGCCAGCAGCTCCTATCAGGGGTACGAGCAGTACTTC	CASSSYQGYEQYF
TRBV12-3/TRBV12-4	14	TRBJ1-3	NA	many	TGTGCCAGCACTCTGGCAGGGGACGGAAACACCATATATTTT	CASTLAGDGNTIYF
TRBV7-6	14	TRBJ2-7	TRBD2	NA	TGTGCCAGCAGCATCCCGGGGGGACGGCACGAGCAGTACTTC	CASSIPGGRHEQYF
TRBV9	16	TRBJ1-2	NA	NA	TGTGCCAGCAGCGTGGCCCCTCAACAGGGAAGGTATGGCTACACCTTC	CASSVAPQQGRYGYTF
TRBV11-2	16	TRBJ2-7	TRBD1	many	TGTGCCAGCAGCGAAAGCAGGGGGCACAGCTCCTACGAGCAGTACTTC	CASSESRGHSSYEQYF
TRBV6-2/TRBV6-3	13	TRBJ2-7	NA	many	TGTGCCAGCAGTTACCACCAGGGCTACGAGCAGTACTTC	CASSYHQGYEQYF
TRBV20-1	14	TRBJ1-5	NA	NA	TGCAGTGCTAGAGCCACAGTAACTAATCAGCCCCAGCATTTT	CSARATVTNQPQHF
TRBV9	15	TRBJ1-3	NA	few	TGTGCCAGCAGCGTAGCCTCGGGGGCTGGAAACACCATATATTTT	CASSVASGAGNTIYF
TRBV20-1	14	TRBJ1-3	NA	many	TGCAGTGCTAGAGGGCCAGTCTCTGGAAACACCATATATTTT	CSARGPVSGNTIYF
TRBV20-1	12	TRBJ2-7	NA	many	TGCAGTGCTGCAGGGAAAGGACGCGAGCAGTACTTC	CSAAGKGREQYF
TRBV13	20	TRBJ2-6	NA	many	TGTGCCAGCAGCCCTAATTGGGGGGATACAGGAGACTCTGGGGCCAACGTCCTGACTTTC	CASSPNWGDTGDSGANVLTF
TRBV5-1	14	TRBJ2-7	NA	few	TGCGCCAGCAGAATTTCAGGGGGGAGCTACGAGCAGTACTTC	CASRISGGSYEQYF
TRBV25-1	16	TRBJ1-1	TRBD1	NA	TGTGCCAGCAGTGAATGGTTGACAGGGGGAAAGACTGAAGCTTTCTTT	CASSEWLTGGKTEAFF
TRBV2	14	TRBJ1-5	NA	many	TGTGCCAGCAGTGTAGGAGGGGCGAATCAGCCCCAGCATTTT	CASSVGGANQPQHF
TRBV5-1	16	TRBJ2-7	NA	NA	TGCGCCAGCAGCTTGATTGGCGGGACAGCCTTCTACGAGCAGTACTTC	CASSLIGGTAFYEQYF
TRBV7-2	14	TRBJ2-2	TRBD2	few	TGTGCCAGCAGCTTAAGCGGGAGAACCGGGGAGCTGGTTTTT	CASSLSGRTGELVF
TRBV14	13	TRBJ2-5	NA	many	TGTGCCAGCAGCCAACGGTTAGAGGAGACCCAGTACTTC	CASSQRLEETQYF
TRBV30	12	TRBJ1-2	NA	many	TGTGCCTGGAGCCAGTCGACAGGCGGCTACACCTTC	CAWSQSTGGYTF
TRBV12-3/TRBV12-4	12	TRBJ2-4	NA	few	TGTGCCAGCAGTTTAGAGGGTCACATTCAGTACTTC	CASSLEGHIQYF
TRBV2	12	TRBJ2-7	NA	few	TGTGCCAGCGGCAAATTAAATCTCGAGCAGTACTTC	CASGKLNLEQYF
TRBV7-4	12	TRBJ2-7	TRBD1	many	TGTGCCAGCAGTCCCGGACAGGTCGCGCAGTACTTC	CASSPGQVAQYF
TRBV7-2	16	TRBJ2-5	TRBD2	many	TGTGCCAGCAGCCGACTAACTAGCGGGGGCGGAGAGACCCAGTACTTC	CASSRLTSGGGETQYF
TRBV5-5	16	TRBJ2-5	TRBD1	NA	TGTGCCAGCAGCGCCCCGGTAGGACAGGGGCTCGAGACCCAGTACTTC	CASSAPVGQGLETQYF
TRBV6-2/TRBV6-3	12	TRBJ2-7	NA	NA	TGTGCCAGCGGGGGGAGCCTCTACGAGCAGTACTTC	CASGGSLYEQYF
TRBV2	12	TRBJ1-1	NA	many	TGTGCCAGCAGTGAAGGTGGCAGAGAAGCTTTCTTT	CASSEGGREAFF
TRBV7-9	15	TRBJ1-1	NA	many	TGTGCCAGCAGCCTCGATATTGGTGGGTTAACTGAAGCTTTCTTT	CASSLDIGGLTEAFF
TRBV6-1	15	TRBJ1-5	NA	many	TGTGCCAGCAGTGAAGTACTGAATAGCAATCAGCCCCAGCATTTT	CASSEVLNSNQPQHF
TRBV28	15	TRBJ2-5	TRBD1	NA	TGTGCCAGCGGGGTTGGGACAGGGTACCAAGAGACCCAGTACTTC	CASGVGTGYQETQYF
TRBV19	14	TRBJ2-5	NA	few	TGTGCCAGTTCCCCACCGGGCTTGCGGGAGACCCAGTACTTC	CASSPPGLRETQYF
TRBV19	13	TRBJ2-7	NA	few	TGTGCCAGTAGTATAGCGTCGGACTACGAGCAGTACTTC	CASSIASDYEQYF
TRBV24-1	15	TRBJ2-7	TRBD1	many	TGTGCCACCACCTTTACAGGGGCGACACACTACGAGCAGTACTTC	CATTFTGATHYEQYF
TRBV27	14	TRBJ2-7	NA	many	TGTGCCAGCAGTCCCAGCGGCAGGTCCTACGAGCAGTACTTC	CASSPSGRSYEQYF
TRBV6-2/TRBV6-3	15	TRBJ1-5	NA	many	TGTGCCAGCAGCTTCGACAAAGATAGCAATCAGCCCCAGCATTTT	CASSFDKDSNQPQHF
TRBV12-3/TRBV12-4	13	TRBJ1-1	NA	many	TGTGCCAGCCGGCGAAACATGAACACTGAAGCTTTCTTT	CASRRNMNTEAFF
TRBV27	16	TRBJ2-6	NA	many	TGTGCCAGCAGTTTCCAGGCGGGCTCTGGGGCCAACGTCCTGACTTTC	CASSFQAGSGANVLTF
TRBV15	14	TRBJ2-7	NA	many	TGTGCCACCAGTCCGCTCACGGGGTCCTACGAGCAGTACTTC	CATSPLTGSYEQYF
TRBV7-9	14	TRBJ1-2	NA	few	TGTGCCAGCAGCTTAGGGGAGGTTAACTATGGCTACACCTTC	CASSLGEVNYGYTF
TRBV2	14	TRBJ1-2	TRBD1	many	TGTGCCAGCCAAGGACAGGCCCCTAACTATGGCTACACCTTC	CASQGQAPNYGYTF
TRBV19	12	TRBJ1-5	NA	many	TGTGCCAGTAGTATATACAACCAGCCCCAGCATTTT	CASSIYNQPQHF
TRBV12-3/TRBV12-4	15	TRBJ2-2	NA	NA	TGTGCCATCACGGCGCGACAAAAGAACACCGGGGAGCTGTTTTTT	CAITARQKNTGELFF
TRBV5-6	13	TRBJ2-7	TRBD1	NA	TGTGCCAGCTCGGACAGGCTTTACTACGAGCAGTACTTC	CASSDRLYYEQYF
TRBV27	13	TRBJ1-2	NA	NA	TGTGCCAGCTACGGACACCCTAGCTATGGCTACACCTTC	CASYGHPSYGYTF